Below, 13 T cell receptor beta chains from the same sample are listed, as sequenced in a study of CD8 T cells in ankylosing spondylitis (dated by TCRdb to the late 2010s). Preparation of the library involved 5' RACE. Instrument used: Illumina HiSeq 2500. Through fastp at Q25 and MiXCR, TCRdb rebuilt clones from the public reads, retaining in-frame beta chains. Each CDR3 protein appears once, grouped with its most common genes and DNA. The sample table records a few hundred thousand distinct CDR3 sequences; 20% to 25% of these occur just once. The ten top clones hold about 3.7% of the sample. Sequencing used blood, either unsorted or a sorted T cell fraction (not recorded which). These TCRs come from a female donor with ankylosing spondylitis or in good health (not recorded which).

The chain links TRBV20-1 to TRBJ2-3; D gene uncertain. From germline, CDR1 is DFQATT and CDR2 SNEGSKA (reference sequence). Trimming cost V 3 bases and J 5 bases, with 9 bases left between them. There are 12 residues in the CDR3. CDR3 region: CSARPPGDTQYF. In DNA, the CDR3 is TGCAGTGCTAGGCCACCCGGAGATACGCAGTATTTT.

The sample holds many counts of this clonotype. The chain combines TRBV6-1 with TRBJ2-7; possibly TRBD2 for D (5 bases). The CDR3 contains 15 residues. Trimming took 7 bases from V and 0 from J, leaving 16 bases between them. Germline V lookup: CDR1 MNHNS, CDR2 SASEGT. CDR3 DNA: TGTGCCAGCAACCCGGGAACAGTCAGCTCCTACGAGCAGTACTTC. Protein sequence: CASNPGTVSSYEQYF.

The rearrangement joins TRBV6-1 to TRBJ2-1, with TRBD2 as a possible D gene (7 bases). Trimming took off 10 bases at V and 8 bases at J, with 18 bases between the two ends. Looked up from germline, CDR1 is MNHNS and CDR2 is SASEGT. This CDR3 contains 13 residues. The CDR3 DNA reads TGTGCCATCCGGGGGAGGGCAGGGGATGAGCAGTTCTTC. Its protein product is CAIRGRAGDEQFF.

This sequence joins TRBV6-2 or TRBV6-3 and TRBJ2-1; D possibly uses TRBD1 or TRBD2 (5 bases each). The V and J ends lost 6 bases and 9 bases respectively, with 12 bases between them. This CDR3 has 12 residues. The germline V gene has CDR1 MNHEY and CDR2 SVGEGT. Here the CDR3 DNA reads TGTGCCAGCAGCCTGGGGGAAGGTGAGCAGTTCTTC. The encoded protein is CASSLGEGEQFF.

The genes are TRBV6-1 and TRBJ2-3; 11 nucleotides align to TRBD2. This CDR3 comprises 16 residues. Germline-derived CDR1 and CDR2 are MNHNS and SASEGT. Trimming cost V 7 bases and J 2 bases; bases outside gene matches: 8. In DNA form, the CDR3 reads TGTGCCAGCAAAAACCTAGCGGGAGGCTACACAGATACGCAGTATTTT. Protein sequence: CASKNLAGGYTDTQYF.

This clonotype was counted ten times or more. V usage is TRBV2 and J usage is TRBJ2-1; 9 bases are shared with TRBD2. This CDR3 has 15 residues. V lost 4 bases, J lost 3 bases, and 4 bases stayed unmatched. From germline, CDR1 is SNHLY and CDR2 FYNNEI. CDR3 nucleotides: TGTGCCAGCAGTGCTAGCGGGATTAGCTACAATGAGCAGTTCTTC. Translation gives CASSASGISYNEQFF.

This clonotype was counted a few times. The V call is TRBV28, the J call TRBJ1-1; 8 bases line up with TRBD1. CDR3 length: 14 amino acids. CDR1 and CDR2 from the germline V gene are MDHEN and SYDVKM. With 6 bases clipped from V and 6 bases from J, the junction kept 9 bases outside the gene matches. CDR3 bases: TGTGCCAGCAGCGAACAGGGGGGAATATCTGAAGCTTTCTTT. Translation gives CASSEQGGISEAFF.

CDR3 nucleotide sequence: TGCGCCAGCAGCCATCCTCCAAGATTAGGAGCGGGAGCCTACAATGAGCAGTTCTTC. This codes for CASSHPPRLGAGAYNEQFF. The J gene is TRBJ2-1, the V gene TRBV4-3, with 8 bases that match TRBD2. Germline CDR1 is LGHNA and CDR2 is YSLEER. Germline trimming cut 3 bases from V and 2 bases from J; bases unmatched to any gene: 15. The CDR3 sequence is 19 residues long.

The sample holds many counts of this clonotype. The rearrangement links TRBV29-1 to TRBJ2-1; TRBD1 agrees at 10 bases. V trimming: 7 bases; J trimming: 7 bases; junction bases outside the gene matches: 4. CDR1 is SQVTM, CDR2 ANQGSEA, per germline. The CDR3 is 12 residues long. The CDR3 DNA is TGCAGCGCCTGGGGACAGGGGAATGAGCAGTTCTTC. Its protein is CSAWGQGNEQFF.

This clonotype was seen more than once but under ten times. The CDR3 sequence: CSAAEAGTDTQYF. DNA for the CDR3: TGCAGTGCCGCTGAAGCAGGCACAGATACGCAGTATTTT. V gene TRBV20-1 combines with J gene TRBJ2-3; D not resolved. The V and J ends lost 6 bases and 1 base respectively, with 11 bases between them. The CDR3 covers 13 residues. Looked up from germline, CDR1 is DFQATT and CDR2 is SNEGSKA (reference sequence).

V gene TRBV6-2 or TRBV6-3 combines with J gene TRBJ2-7, with a possible D match to TRBD2 (6 bases). The CDR3 is 16 residues long. With 6 bases removed from V and 0 bases from J, the gap between germline ends came to 18 bases. From germline, CDR1 is MNHEY and CDR2 SVGEGT. The CDR3 DNA is TGTGCCAGCAGCCCTATAGCGGCTCTGCACTCCTACGAGCAGTACTTC. Residues: CASSPIAALHSYEQYF.

This clonotype was detected only a few times. This chain links TRBV10-3 with TRBJ1-1; TRBD1 might be the D (5 bases). V dropped 4 bases and J dropped 5 bases, with 14 bases sitting between them. The CDR3 contains 14 residues. CDR1 ENHRY and CDR2 SYGVKD come from the germline V gene. This CDR3 is CAISVGQVRTEAFF. The CDR3 bases are TGTGCCATCAGTGTAGGACAAGTTCGGACTGAAGCTTTCTTT.

This clonotype has a handful of counts. This chain links TRBV6-1 with TRBJ2-2; D uncertain. This CDR3 comprises 19 residues. The germline V and J ends were trimmed by 6 bases and 4 bases, with 27 bases remaining between them. Germline assignment: CDR1 MNHNS and CDR2 SASEGT. The chain's CDR3 is CASSRFGSPHIEVTGELFF. CDR3 nucleotide sequence: TGTGCCAGCAGCCGATTTGGATCGCCTCACATAGAGGTCACCGGGGAGCTGTTTTTT.